This T cell receptor (beta chain) originates from a study of post-analysis software for immune sequencing data. Study-wide findings and caveats: Five or six TRBV segments, including TRBV5-6, TRBV5-1 and TRBV20-1, were more frequent in patients than controls. Strong co-clustering by F measure was seen for same-batch samples.

This CDR3 contains 12 residues. Looked up from germline, CDR1 is MRHNA and CDR2 is SNTAGT. With respect to this clonotype: Its matching antigen is unknown. The junction departs from germline at one end; a sequencing error may be responsible.

cDNA libraries for TCR beta contained unique molecular identifiers. TCRdb called the PCR reads again in MiXCR, with one record for every CDR3 protein. The sample includes hundreds of thousands of distinct CDR3 sequences, roughly 40% of them seen just once. The specimen was blood. The V gene is TRBV6-4, the J gene TRBJ2-3; weak D call: TRBD1 (5 bases). The clonotype comes from a girl aged 10 to 17 with multiple sclerosis. DNA of the CDR3: TGTGCCAGCAGTGACACCACAGGTACGCAGTATTTT. Translation gives CASSDTTGTQYF.